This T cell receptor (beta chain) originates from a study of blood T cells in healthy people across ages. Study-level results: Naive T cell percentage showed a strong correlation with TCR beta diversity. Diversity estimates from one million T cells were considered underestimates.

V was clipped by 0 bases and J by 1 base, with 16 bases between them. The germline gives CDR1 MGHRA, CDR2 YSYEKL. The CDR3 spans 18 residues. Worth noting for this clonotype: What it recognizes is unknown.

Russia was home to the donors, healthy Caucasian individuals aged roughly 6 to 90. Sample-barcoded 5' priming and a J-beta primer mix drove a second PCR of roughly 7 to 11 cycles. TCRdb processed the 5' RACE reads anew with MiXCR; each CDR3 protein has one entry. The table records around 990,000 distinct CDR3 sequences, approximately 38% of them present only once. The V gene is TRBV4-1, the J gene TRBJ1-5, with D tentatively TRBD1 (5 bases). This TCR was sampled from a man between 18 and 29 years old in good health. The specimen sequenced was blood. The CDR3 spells CASSQEFRTGLSNQPQHF. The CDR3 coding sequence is TGCGCCAGCAGCCAAGAGTTTCGGACGGGACTAAGCAATCAGCCCCAGCATTTT.